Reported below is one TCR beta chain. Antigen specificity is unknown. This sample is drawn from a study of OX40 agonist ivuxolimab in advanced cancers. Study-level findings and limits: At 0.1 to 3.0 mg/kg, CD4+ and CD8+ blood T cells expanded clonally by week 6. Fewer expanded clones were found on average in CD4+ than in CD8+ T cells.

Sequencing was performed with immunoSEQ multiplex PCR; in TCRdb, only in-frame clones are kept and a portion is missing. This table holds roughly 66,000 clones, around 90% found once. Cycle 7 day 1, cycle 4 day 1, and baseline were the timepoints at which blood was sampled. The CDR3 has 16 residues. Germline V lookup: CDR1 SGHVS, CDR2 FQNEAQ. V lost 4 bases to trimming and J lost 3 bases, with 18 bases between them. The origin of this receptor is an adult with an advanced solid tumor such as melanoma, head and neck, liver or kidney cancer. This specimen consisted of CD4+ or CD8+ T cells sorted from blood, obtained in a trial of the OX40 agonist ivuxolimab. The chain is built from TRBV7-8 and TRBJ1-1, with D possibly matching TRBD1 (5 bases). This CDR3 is CASSSGREARHTEAFF. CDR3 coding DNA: TGTGCCAGCAGCTCCGGCAGGGAGGCACGGCACACTGAAGCTTTCTTT.